This T cell receptor beta chain was observed in a study of T-cell memory formation after mild COVID-19. TCRdb re-analysed the 5' RACE reads in MiXCR, keeping a single row per CDR3 protein. The sample records under 450,000 distinct CDR3 sequences, under 25% being singletons. J lost 3 bases, V lost 3 bases, and 8 bases had no gene match. This CDR3 is built from 16 residues. Germline assignment: CDR1 SGHTA and CDR2 FQGTGA. This sequence was found in an adult woman who had mild COVID-19 (a few samples of this study predate the infection). Cell type and time point are not known. The chain has TRBV7-3 and TRBJ2-3; 8 bases agree with TRBD2. Sequencing input: PBMCs or a T cell subset sorted from them (not recorded which). The CDR3 is CASSLFSGAGTDTQYF. In nucleotides, the CDR3 is TGTGCCAGCAGCTTGTTTAGCGGGGCGGGGACAGATACGCAGTATTTT.